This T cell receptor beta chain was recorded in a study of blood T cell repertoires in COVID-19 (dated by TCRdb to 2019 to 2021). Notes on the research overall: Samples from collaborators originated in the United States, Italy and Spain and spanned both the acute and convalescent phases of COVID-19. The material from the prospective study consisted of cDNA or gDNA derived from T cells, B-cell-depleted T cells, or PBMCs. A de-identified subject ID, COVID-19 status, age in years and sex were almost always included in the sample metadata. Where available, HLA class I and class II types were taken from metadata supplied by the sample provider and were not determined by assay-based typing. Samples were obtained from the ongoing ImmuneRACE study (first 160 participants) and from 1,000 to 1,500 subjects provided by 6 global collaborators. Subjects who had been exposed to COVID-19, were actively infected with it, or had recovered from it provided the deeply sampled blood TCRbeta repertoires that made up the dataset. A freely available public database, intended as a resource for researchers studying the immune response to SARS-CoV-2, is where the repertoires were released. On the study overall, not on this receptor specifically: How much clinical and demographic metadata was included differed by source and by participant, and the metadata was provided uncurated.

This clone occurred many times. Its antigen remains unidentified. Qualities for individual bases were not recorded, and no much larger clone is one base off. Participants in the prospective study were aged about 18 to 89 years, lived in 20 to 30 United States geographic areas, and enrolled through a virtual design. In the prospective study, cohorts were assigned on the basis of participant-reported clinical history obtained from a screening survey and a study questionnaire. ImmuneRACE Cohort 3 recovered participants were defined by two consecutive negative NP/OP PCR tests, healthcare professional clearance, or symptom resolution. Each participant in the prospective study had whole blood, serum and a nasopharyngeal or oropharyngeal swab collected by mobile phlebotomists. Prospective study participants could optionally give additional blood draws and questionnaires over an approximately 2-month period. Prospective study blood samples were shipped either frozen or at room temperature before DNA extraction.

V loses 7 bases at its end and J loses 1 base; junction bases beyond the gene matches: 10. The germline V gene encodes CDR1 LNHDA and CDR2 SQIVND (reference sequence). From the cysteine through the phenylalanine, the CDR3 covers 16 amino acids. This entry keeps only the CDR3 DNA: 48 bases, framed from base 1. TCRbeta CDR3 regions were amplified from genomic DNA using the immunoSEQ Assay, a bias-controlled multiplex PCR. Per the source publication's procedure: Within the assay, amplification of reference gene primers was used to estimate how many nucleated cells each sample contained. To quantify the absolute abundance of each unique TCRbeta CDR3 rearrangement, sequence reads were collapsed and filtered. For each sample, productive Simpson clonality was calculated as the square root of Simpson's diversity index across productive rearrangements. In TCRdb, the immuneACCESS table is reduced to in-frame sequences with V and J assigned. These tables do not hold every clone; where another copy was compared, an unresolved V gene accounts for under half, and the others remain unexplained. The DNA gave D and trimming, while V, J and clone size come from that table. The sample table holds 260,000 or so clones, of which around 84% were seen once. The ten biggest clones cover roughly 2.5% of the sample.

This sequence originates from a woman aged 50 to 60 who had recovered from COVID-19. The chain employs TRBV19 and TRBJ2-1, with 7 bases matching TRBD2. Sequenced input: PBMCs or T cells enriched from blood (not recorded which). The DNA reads TGTGCCAGTACCGATGGGGGGGGAAGATCCTACAATGAGCAGTTCTTC. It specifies CASTDGGGRSYNEQFF.